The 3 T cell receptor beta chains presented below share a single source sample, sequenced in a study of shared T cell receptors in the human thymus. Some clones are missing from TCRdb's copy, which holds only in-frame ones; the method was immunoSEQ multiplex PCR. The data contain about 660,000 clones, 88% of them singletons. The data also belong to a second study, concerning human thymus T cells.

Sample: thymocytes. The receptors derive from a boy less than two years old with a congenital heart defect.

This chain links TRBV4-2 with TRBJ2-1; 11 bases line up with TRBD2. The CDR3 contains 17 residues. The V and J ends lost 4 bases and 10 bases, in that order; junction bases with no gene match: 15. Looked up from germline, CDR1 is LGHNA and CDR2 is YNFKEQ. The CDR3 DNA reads TGTGCCAGCAGCCCTTCTAGACTAGCGGGATCGGGGGGGGAGCAGTTCTTC. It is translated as CASSPSRLAGSGGEQFF.

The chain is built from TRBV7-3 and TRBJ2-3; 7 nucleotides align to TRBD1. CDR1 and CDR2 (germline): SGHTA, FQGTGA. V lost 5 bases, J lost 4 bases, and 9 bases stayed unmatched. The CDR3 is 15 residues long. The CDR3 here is CASSLNRGQSDTQYF. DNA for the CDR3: TGTGCCAGCAGCCTCAACAGGGGTCAATCAGATACGCAGTATTTT.

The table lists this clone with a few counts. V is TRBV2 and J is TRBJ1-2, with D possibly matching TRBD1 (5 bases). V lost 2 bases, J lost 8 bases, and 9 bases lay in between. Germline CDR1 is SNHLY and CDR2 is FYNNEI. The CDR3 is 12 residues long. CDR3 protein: CASSERGGGYTF. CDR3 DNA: TGTGCCAGCAGTGAAAGGGGTGGAGGCTACACCTTC.